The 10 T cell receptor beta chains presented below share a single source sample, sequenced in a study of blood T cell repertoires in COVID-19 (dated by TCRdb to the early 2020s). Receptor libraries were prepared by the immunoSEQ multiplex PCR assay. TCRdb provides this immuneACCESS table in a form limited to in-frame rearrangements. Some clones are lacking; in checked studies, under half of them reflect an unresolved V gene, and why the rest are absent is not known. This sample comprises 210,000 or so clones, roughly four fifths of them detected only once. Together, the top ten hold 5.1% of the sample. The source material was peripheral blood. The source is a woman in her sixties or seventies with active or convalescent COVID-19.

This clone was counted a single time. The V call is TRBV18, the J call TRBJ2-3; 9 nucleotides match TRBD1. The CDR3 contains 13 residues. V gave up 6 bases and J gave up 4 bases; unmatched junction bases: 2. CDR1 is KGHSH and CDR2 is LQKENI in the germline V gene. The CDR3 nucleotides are TGTGCCAGCTCGACAGGGGGAGCAGATACGCAGTATTTT. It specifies CASSTGGADTQYF.

This CDR3 is CAISDPRDRGVVSNQPQHF. In DNA, the CDR3 is TGTGCCATCAGTGACCCCCGGGACAGGGGAGTAGTGAGCAATCAGCCCCAGCATTTT. The rearrangement uses TRBV10-3 and TRBJ1-5; 10 nucleotides align to TRBD1. Germline V lookup: CDR1 ENHRY, CDR2 SYGVKD. V shed 3 bases, J shed 1 base, and the junction held 12 bases outside the gene matches. CDR3 length: 19 amino acids.

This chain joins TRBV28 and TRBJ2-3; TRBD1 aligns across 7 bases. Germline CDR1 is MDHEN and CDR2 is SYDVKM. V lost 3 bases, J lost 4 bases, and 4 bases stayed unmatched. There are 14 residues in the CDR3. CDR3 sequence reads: CASSFRGTADTQYF. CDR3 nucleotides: TGTGCCAGCAGTTTCCGTGGGACAGCAGATACGCAGTATTTT.

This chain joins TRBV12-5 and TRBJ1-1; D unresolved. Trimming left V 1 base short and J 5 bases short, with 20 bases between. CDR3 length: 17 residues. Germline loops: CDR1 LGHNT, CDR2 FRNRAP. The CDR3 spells CASGLGSGDPVRTEAFF. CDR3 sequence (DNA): TGTGCTAGTGGTTTGGGGTCCGGGGATCCTGTGAGAACTGAAGCTTTCTTT.

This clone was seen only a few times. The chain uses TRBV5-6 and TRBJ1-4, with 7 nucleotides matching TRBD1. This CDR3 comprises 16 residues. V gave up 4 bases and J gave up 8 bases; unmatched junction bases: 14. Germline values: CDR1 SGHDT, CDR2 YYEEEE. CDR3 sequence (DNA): TGTGCCAGCAGCGGACAGGCAGGGGGTTTTAGCGAAAAACTGTTTTTT. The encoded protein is CASSGQAGGFSEKLFF. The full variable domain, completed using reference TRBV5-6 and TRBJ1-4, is DAGVTQSPTHLIKTRGQQVTLRCSPKSGHDTVSWYQQALGQGPQFIFQYYEEEERQRGNFPDRFSGHQFPNYSSELNVNALLLGDSALYLCASSGQAGGFSEKLFFGSGTQLSVL.

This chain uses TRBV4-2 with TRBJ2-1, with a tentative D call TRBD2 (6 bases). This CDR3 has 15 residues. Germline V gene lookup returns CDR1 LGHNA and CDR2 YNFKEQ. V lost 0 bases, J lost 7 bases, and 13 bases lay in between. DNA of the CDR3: TGTGCCAGCAGCCAAGAGCGGGAAGTTCTTAATGAGCAGTTCTTC. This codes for CASSQEREVLNEQFF.

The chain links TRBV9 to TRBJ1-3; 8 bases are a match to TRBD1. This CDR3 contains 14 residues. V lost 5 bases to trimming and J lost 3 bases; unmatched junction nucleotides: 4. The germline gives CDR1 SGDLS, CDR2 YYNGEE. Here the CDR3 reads CASSGQGYGNTIYF. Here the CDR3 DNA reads TGTGCCAGCAGTGGACAGGGATATGGAAACACCATATATTTT.

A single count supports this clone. The CDR3 loop is CASSPGRERQPQHF. In nucleotides, the CDR3 is TGTGCCAGCAGCCCAGGACGGGAGAGGCAGCCCCAGCATTTT. The chain combines TRBV7-2 with TRBJ1-5; unclear D gene. Germline assignment: CDR1 SGHTA and CDR2 FQGNSA. V was cut by 5 bases and J by 7 bases, with 15 bases left in between. CDR3 length equals 14 residues.

The chain's CDR3 is CASSWGETRNEQFF. CDR3 DNA sequence: TGTGCCAGCAGCTGGGGGGAAACTAGGAATGAGCAGTTCTTC. This chain connects TRBV5-5 to TRBJ2-1; TRBD2 is a possible D gene (6 bases). With 3 bases removed from V and 7 bases from J, the gap between germline ends came to 14 bases. CDR1 SGHKS and CDR2 YYEKEE come from the germline V gene (reference sequence). The CDR3 spans 14 residues.

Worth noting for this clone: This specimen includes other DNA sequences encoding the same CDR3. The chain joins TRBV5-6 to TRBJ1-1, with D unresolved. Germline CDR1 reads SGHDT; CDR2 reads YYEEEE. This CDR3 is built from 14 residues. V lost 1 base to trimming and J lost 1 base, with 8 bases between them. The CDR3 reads CASSLSGGNTEAFF. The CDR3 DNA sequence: TGTGCCAGCAGCTTGTCGGGTGGGAACACTGAAGCTTTCTTT.